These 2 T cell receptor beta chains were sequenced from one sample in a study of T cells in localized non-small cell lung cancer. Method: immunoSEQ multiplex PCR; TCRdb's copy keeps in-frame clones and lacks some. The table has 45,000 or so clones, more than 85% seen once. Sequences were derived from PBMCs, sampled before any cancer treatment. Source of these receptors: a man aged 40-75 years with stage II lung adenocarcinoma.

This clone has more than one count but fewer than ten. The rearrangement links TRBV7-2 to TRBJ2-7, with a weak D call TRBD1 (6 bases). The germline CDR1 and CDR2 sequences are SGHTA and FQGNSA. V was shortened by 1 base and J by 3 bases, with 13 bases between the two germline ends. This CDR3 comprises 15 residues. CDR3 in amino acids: CASSLDTGHLYEQYF. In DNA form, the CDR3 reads TGTGCCAGCAGCTTAGATACGGGACACCTCTACGAGCAGTACTTC. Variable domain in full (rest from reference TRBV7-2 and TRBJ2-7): GAGVSQSPSNKVTEKGKDVELRCDPISGHTALYWYRQSLGQGLEFLIYFQGNSAPDKSGLPSDRFSAERTGGSVSTLTIQRTQQEDSAVYLCASSLDTGHLYEQYFGPGTRLTVT.

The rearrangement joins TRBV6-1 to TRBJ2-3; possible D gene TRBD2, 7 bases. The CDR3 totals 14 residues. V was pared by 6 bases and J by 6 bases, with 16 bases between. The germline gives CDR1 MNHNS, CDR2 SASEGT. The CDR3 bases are TGTGCCAGCAGCATTAGGGGGGGCCGGGATACGCAGTATTTT. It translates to CASSIRGGRDTQYF.